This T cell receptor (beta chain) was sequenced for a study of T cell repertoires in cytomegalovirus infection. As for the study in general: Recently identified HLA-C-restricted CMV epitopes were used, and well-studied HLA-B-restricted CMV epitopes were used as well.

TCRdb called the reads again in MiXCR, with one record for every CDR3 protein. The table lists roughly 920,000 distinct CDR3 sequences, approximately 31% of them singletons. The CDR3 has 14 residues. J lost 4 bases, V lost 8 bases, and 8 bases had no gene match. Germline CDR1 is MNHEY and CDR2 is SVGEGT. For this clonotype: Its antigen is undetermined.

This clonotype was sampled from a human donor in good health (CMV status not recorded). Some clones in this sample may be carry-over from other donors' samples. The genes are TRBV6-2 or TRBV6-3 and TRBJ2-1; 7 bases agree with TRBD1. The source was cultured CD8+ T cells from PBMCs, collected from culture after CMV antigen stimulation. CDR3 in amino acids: CASRLGGPYNEQFF. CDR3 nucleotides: TGTGCCAGCCGCCTAGGGGGCCCTTACAATGAGCAGTTCTTC.